A single sample is the source of the 5 T cell receptor beta chains below, sequenced in a study of T cell repertoires in cytomegalovirus infection. Via MiXCR, TCRdb re-called the reads, giving one row per CDR3 protein. The sample holds about 570,000 distinct CDR3 sequences; 35% to 50% are singletons and the top ten take roughly 50%. These receptors lack a known antigen. Here the sequenced sample was cultured PBMCs, taken from culture after CMV antigen stimulation. Receptors were obtained from a human donor in good health (CMV status not recorded). Some clones in this sample may be carry-over from other donors' samples.

This chain links TRBV5-1 with TRBJ1-4, with TRBD1 as a possible D gene (5 bases). CDR3 length equals 13 residues. The V gene lost 3 bases and the J gene lost 12 bases, with 15 bases spanning the gap. Germline CDR1 is SGHRS and CDR2 is YFSETQ. CDR3 region: CASSYDSLGELFF. The CDR3 nucleotides read TGCGCCAGCAGCTACGACAGCCTTGGGGAACTGTTTTTT.

The DNA of the CDR3 is TGTGCCAGCAGCCTAAGGGCAGGGGCAGCTTTCTTT. As protein: CASSLRAGAAFF. The rearrangement links TRBV7-8 to TRBJ1-1; D may be TRBD1 (6 bases). Deletions cut 5 bases from V and 10 bases from J, with 14 bases between. Germline assignment: CDR1 SGHVS and CDR2 FQNEAQ. This CDR3 has 12 residues.

V gene TRBV4-1 combines with J gene TRBJ2-4; D is undetermined. Germline V lookup: CDR1 MGHRA, CDR2 YSYEKL. This CDR3 contains 15 residues. V lost 3 bases and J 2 bases, leaving 11 bases between the germline ends. CDR3 amino acids: CASSHRPLTKNIQYF. The CDR3 DNA reads as TGCGCCAGCAGCCACAGACCCCTAACCAAAAACATTCAGTACTTC.

This clonotype was seen more than once but under ten times. J is TRBJ1-4 and V is TRBV7-2, with TRBD1 matching 7 bases. The V segment lost 1 base and the J segment 6 bases; nucleotides outside the gene matches: 8. CDR3 size: 16 residues. Germline lookup yields CDR1 SGHTA and CDR2 FQGNSA. CDR3 sequence (DNA): TGTGCCAGCAGCTTAGGTCCGGGACAGCCACATGAAAAACTGTTTTTT. It specifies CASSLGPGQPHEKLFF.

This clonotype has a handful of counts. This chain connects TRBV15 to TRBJ2-1; D gene ambiguous. The CDR3 is 14 amino acids. V lost 0 bases, J lost 4 bases, and 7 bases lay in between. Germline V gene lookup returns CDR1 LNHNV and CDR2 YYDKDF (reference sequence). CDR3 sequence: CATSRDSTYNEQFF. The CDR3 DNA sequence: TGTGCCACCAGCAGAGATTCGACTTACAATGAGCAGTTCTTC.